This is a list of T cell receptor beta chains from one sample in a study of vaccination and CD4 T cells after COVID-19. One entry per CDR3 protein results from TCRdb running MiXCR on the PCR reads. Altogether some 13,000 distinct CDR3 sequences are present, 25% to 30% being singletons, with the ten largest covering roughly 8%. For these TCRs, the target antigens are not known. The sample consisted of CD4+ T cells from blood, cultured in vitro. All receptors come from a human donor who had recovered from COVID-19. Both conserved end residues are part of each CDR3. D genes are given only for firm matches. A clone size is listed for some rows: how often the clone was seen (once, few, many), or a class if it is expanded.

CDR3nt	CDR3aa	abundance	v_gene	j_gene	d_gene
TGTGCCAGCAGCGTCGGTGCTACGACTACCCACTATGGCTACACCTTC	CASSVGATTTHYGYTF	.	TRBV9	TRBJ1-2	.
TGCGCCAGCAGCCAAGATTCAGGGGGCCGGGATACGCAGTATTTT	CASSQDSGGRDTQYF	.	TRBV4-3	TRBJ2-3	TRBD1
TGTGCCTGGAGTGTACGAGGGGGTCGCAATCAGCCCCAGCATTTT	CAWSVRGGRNQPQHF	few	TRBV30	TRBJ1-5	.
TGTGCCAGCACTCCAGTAACTGGAAACACCATATATTTT	CASTPVTGNTIYF	.	TRBV2	TRBJ1-3	.
TGTGCCAGTAGTTCTGGACAGATCCGTAATCAGCCCCAGCATTTT	CASSSGQIRNQPQHF	few	TRBV19	TRBJ1-5	.
TGCAGTGCTAGGGTACAGGGGGCGCGGACTGAAGCTTTCTTT	CSARVQGARTEAFF	.	TRBV20-1	TRBJ1-1	TRBD1
TGTGCCAGCAGTTTAGCGGGACTAGCGGGGAGGTATGAGCAGTTCTTC	CASSLAGLAGRYEQFF	.	TRBV12-3/TRBV12-4	TRBJ2-1	TRBD2
TGTGCCATCAGTGAGTCGTTGGGCAGGGAGTCGCATAACTATGGCTACACCTTC	CAISESLGRESHNYGYTF	few	TRBV10-3	TRBJ1-2	.
TGTGCCAGCAGCGACCCCCGGGGACAGGCTTACCAAGAGACCCAGTACTTC	CASSDPRGQAYQETQYF	few	TRBV2	TRBJ2-5	TRBD1
TGTGCCACCAGCAGAGATATGACCGTTGCTAATGAAAAACTGTTTTTT	CATSRDMTVANEKLFF	few	TRBV15	TRBJ1-4	.
TGCAGTGCTAGACAGTCCACAGATACGCAGTATTTT	CSARQSTDTQYF	few	TRBV20-1	TRBJ2-3	.
TGTGCCAGCAGCTTTGGGGGACGGGATCAGCCCCAGCATTTT	CASSFGGRDQPQHF	.	TRBV7-8	TRBJ1-5	.
TGTGCCAGCAGTTTAGGCCAGCCTGGGGGGTTGACCCAGTACTTC	CASSLGQPGGLTQYF	few	TRBV12-3/TRBV12-4	TRBJ2-5	.
TGTGCCAGCAGGGCTAGCCAAACTGTCACGCAGTATTTT	CASRASQTVTQYF	.	TRBV12-3/TRBV12-4	TRBJ2-3	.
TGCGCCAGCAGCGGAGCGGGAGTGCTCGGAGATACGCAGTATTTT	CASSGAGVLGDTQYF	.	TRBV5-1	TRBJ2-3	TRBD2
TGCAGTGCTAGAGATAGGGGACAGGGGGCCCGGGGCTACACCTTC	CSARDRGQGARGYTF	.	TRBV20-1	TRBJ1-2	TRBD1
TGTGCCAGCAGACAGGATCGGGGTGGGGAGACCCAGTACTTC	CASRQDRGGETQYF	few	TRBV5-8	TRBJ2-5	.
TGTGCCATCAGTGAGGTTGACACTGAAGCTTTCTTT	CAISEVDTEAFF	.	TRBV10-3	TRBJ1-1	.
TGTGCCAGTAGGAAGGGGCCCGACAATGAGCAGTTCTTC	CASRKGPDNEQFF	.	TRBV2	TRBJ2-1	.
TGCAGTGCTAGAGATCTTGGGTCCGCGGGGGGCACAGATACGCAGTATTTT	CSARDLGSAGGTDTQYF	few	TRBV20-1	TRBJ2-3	TRBD2
TGCGCCAGCAGCTTGGCGGGTGGGCCGACCAACTATGGCTACACCTTC	CASSLAGGPTNYGYTF	.	TRBV5-1	TRBJ1-2	.
TGCGCCAGCAGGGCCGGGACAGCGGCGTCCTACGAGCAGTACTTC	CASRAGTAASYEQYF	.	TRBV5-1	TRBJ2-7	TRBD1
TGCAGTGCTAGAGATAGTGGTGGGACTTTCGGAGCTTTCTTT	CSARDSGGTFGAFF	few	TRBV20-1	TRBJ1-1	.
TGTGCCAGCAGTTACTCGGGACAGCCTTCTAATGAAAAACTGTTTTTT	CASSYSGQPSNEKLFF	few	TRBV6-5	TRBJ1-4	TRBD1
TGTGCCATCAGTGGACAGGGAGGCAATCAGCCCCAGCATTTT	CAISGQGGNQPQHF	.	TRBV10-3	TRBJ1-5	TRBD1
TGTGCCAGCAGCTCGCCGGGACTAGCAGGAGAGCAGTTCTTC	CASSSPGLAGEQFF	.	TRBV7-2	TRBJ2-1	TRBD2
TGCAGTGGGAGTACGGGGGGTGAAGCTTTCTTT	CSGSTGGEAFF	.	TRBV20-1	TRBJ1-1	.
TGTGCCAGCAGCATAGCGGGGGTTGGCACAGATACGCAGTATTTT	CASSIAGVGTDTQYF	medium-sized	TRBV12-3/TRBV12-4	TRBJ2-3	TRBD2
TGTGCCAGCAGTTACGAGTGGTTTCAGCTCCAGCATTTT	CASSYEWFQLQHF	.	TRBV6-5	TRBJ1-5	.
TGCAGTGCTAGAGACGGGGGGCGGGATGAAGCTTTCTTT	CSARDGGRDEAFF	.	TRBV20-1	TRBJ1-1	.
TGTGCCTGGCACGACAGGGGGGATGGCTACACCTTC	CAWHDRGDGYTF	few	TRBV30	TRBJ1-2	TRBD1
TGTGCCAGCAGACTAGGGACAGGGAGCTCCTACGAGCAGTACTTC	CASRLGTGSSYEQYF	few	TRBV6-1	TRBJ2-7	TRBD1
TGTGCCAGCAGCTTAACTAGCGGGGGCACAGATACGCAGTATTTT	CASSLTSGGTDTQYF	few	TRBV7-9	TRBJ2-3	TRBD2
TGTGCCAGCAGCCCTGGACCTAAGGGTGAAAAACTGTTTTTT	CASSPGPKGEKLFF	few	TRBV5-4	TRBJ1-4	.
TGCAGTGCTAGACCAACAGGGGATCACACTGAAGCTTTCTTT	CSARPTGDHTEAFF	.	TRBV20-1	TRBJ1-1	TRBD1
TGTGCCAGCAGTTCGGACCAGTTATTCACAGATACGCAGTATTTT	CASSSDQLFTDTQYF	.	TRBV28	TRBJ2-3	.
TGTGCCAGCAGCCAATCGTCTTGGGCCACAGGGCTTGCGGCCAAAAACATTCAGTACTTC	CASSQSSWATGLAAKNIQYF	few	TRBV14	TRBJ2-4	.
TGCAGCGGGTCTAGCGGGGGGAACACCGGGGAGCTGTTTTTT	CSGSSGGNTGELFF	.	TRBV29-1	TRBJ2-2	TRBD2
TGCGCCAGCAGCTCTATGGGACAGGGGAAAGAGACCCAGTACTTC	CASSSMGQGKETQYF	once	TRBV5-1	TRBJ2-5	TRBD1
TGTGCCAGCTACAAGGGGGGGACGAACACTGAAGCTTTCTTT	CASYKGGTNTEAFF	.	TRBV6-1	TRBJ1-1	.
TGTGCCACCAGTGACCCACAGGAAACGCAGTATTTT	CATSDPQETQYF	.	TRBV24-1	TRBJ2-3	.
TGTGCCAGCAGTGTAAGCGTTCTATGGCAGCCCCAGCATTTT	CASSVSVLWQPQHF	.	TRBV2	TRBJ1-5	.
TGTGCCAGCAGTGTAGGGACTAGCGGGGGTACCGGGGAGCTGTTTTTT	CASSVGTSGGTGELFF	few	TRBV2	TRBJ2-2	TRBD2
TGTGCCAGCCGGGACATGAACTATGGCTACACCTTC	CASRDMNYGYTF	.	TRBV3-1	TRBJ1-2	.
TGTGCCAGCAAGAGGCAGAACTATGGCTACACCTTC	CASKRQNYGYTF	.	TRBV6-2/TRBV6-3	TRBJ1-2	.
TGTGCCAGCTCACCGACAGGGTCCAGCAATCAGCCCCAGCATTTT	CASSPTGSSNQPQHF	.	TRBV18	TRBJ1-5	TRBD1
TGTGCCAGCAGCAGAGGACAGGGAGATACGCAGTATTTT	CASSRGQGDTQYF	.	TRBV9	TRBJ2-3	TRBD1
TGTGCCGGCAGCTTAAGGGGTGGAAACACCATATATTTT	CAGSLRGGNTIYF	.	TRBV7-9	TRBJ1-3	.
TGTGCCAGCATGAGGACAGGAAACGATCAGCCCCAGCATTTT	CASMRTGNDQPQHF	.	TRBV6-1	TRBJ1-5	TRBD1